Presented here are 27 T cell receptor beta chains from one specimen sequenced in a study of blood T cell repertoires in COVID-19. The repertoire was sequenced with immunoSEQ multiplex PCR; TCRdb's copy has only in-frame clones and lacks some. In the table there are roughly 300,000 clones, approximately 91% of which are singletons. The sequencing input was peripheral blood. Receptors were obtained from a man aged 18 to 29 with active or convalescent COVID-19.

The CDR3 protein is CASSQVAGGHNEQFF. As DNA, the CDR3 is TGTGCCAGCAGCCAAGTAGCGGGGGGGCACAATGAGCAGTTCTTC. The chain links TRBV4-2 to TRBJ2-1; 11 bases fit TRBD2. The germline CDR1 and CDR2 sequences are LGHNA and YNFKEQ. Trimming cost V 1 base and J 5 bases; bases outside gene matches: 1. The CDR3 consists of 15 residues.

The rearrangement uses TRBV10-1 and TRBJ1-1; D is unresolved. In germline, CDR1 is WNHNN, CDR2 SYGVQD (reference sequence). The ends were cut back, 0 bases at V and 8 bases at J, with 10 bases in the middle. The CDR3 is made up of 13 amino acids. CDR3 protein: CASSESGGQEAFF. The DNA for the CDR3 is TGCGCCAGCAGTGAGTCTGGTGGGCAGGAAGCTTTCTTT.

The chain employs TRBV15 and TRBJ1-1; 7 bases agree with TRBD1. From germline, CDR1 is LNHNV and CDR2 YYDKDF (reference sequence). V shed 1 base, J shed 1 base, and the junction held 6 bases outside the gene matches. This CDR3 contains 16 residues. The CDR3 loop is CATSRAEGAWNTEAFF. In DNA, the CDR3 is TGTGCCACCAGCAGAGCGGAGGGGGCTTGGAACACTGAAGCTTTCTTT.

The CDR3: CASSQDRGLMQAFF. CDR3 DNA: TGCGCCAGCAGCCAAGATCGGGGGTTAATGCAAGCTTTCTTT. The V and J genes are TRBV4-1 and TRBJ1-1; D is perhaps TRBD1 (5 bases). Trimming stripped 0 bases from V and 9 bases from J, with 14 bases between. The germline CDR1 and CDR2 sequences are MGHRA and YSYEKL. The CDR3 has 14 amino acids.

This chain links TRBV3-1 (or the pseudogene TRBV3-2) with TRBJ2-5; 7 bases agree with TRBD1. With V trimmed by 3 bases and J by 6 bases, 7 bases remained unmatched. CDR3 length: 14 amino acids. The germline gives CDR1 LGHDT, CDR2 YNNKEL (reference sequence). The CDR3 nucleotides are TGTGCCAGCAGCCAGAACAGGGGTGTAAAGACCCAGTACTTC. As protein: CASSQNRGVKTQYF.

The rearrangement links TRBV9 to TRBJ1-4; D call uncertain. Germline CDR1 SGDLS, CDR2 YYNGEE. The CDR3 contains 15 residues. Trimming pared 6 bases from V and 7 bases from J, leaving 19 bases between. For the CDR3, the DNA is TGTGCCAGCATTCAGCCTGAGAGGGATCCTGAAAAACTGTTTTTT. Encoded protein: CASIQPERDPEKLFF.

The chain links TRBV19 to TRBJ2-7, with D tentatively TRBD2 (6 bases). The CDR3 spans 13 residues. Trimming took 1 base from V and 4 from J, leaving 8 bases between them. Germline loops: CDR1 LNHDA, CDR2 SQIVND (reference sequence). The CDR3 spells CASSIARGYEQYF. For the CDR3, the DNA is TGTGCCAGTAGTATAGCCCGGGGGTACGAGCAGTACTTC.

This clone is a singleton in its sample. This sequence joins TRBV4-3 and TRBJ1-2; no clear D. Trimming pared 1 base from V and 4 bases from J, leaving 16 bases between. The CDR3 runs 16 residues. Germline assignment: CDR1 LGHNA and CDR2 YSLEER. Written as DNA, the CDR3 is TGCGCCAGCAGCCAAGCGCTAACTAGGGAGGGCTATGGCTACACCTTC. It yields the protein CASSQALTREGYGYTF.

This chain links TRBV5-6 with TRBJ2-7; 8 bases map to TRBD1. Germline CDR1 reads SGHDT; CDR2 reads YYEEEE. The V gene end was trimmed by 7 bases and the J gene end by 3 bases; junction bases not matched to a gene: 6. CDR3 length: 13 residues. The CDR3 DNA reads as TGTGCCAGCCGCGGGACAGGCTACTACGAGCAGTACTTC. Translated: CASRGTGYYEQYF.

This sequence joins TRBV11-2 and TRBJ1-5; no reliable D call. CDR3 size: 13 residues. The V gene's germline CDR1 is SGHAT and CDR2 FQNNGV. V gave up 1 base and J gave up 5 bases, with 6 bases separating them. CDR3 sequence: CASSLGQDQPQHF. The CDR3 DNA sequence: TGTGCCAGCAGCTTAGGACAAGATCAGCCCCAGCATTTT.

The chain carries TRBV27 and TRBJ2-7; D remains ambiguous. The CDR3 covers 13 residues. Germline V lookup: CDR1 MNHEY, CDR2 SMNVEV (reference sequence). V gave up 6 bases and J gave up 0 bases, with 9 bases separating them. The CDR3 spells CASSRLRSYEQYF. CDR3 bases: TGTGCCAGCAGCCGACTCCGCTCCTACGAGCAGTACTTC.

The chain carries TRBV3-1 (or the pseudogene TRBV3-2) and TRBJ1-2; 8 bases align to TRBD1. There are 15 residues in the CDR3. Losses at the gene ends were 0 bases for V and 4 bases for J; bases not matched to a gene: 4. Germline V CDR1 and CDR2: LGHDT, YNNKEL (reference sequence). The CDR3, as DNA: TGTGCCAGCAGCCAAGATGGGCAGGGGGCCTATGGCTACACCTTC. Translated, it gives CASSQDGQGAYGYTF.

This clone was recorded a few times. CDR3 DNA sequence: TGTGCCAGTGGAGAGGATATGGCGGGTTCCTACGAGCAGTACTTC. It translates to CASGEDMAGSYEQYF. V is TRBV25-1 and J is TRBJ2-7; D is perhaps TRBD2 (5 bases). From germline, CDR1 is MGHDK and CDR2 SYGVNS. Deletions cut 9 bases from V and 1 base from J, with 19 bases between. The length of the CDR3 is 15 residues.

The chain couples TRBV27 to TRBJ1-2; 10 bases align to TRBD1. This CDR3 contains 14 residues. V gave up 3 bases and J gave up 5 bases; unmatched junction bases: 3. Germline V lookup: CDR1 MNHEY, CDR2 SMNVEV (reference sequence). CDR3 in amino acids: CASSFMGQGYGYTF. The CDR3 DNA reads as TGTGCCAGCAGTTTTATGGGACAGGGGTATGGCTACACCTTC.

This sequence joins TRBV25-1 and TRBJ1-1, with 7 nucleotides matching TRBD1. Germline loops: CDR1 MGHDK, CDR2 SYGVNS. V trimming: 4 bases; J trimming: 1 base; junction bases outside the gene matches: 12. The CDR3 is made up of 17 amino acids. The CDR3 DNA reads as TGTGCCAGCAGTGGGAGTCTCACAGGGGTTGGGAACACTGAAGCTTTCTTT. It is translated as CASSGSLTGVGNTEAFF.

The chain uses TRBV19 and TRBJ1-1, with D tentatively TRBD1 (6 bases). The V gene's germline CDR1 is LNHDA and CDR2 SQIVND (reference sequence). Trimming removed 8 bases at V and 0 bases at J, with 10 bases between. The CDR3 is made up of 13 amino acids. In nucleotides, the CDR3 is TGTGCCAGTCGTTGGGGGCTGAACACTGAAGCTTTCTTT. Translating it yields CASRWGLNTEAFF.

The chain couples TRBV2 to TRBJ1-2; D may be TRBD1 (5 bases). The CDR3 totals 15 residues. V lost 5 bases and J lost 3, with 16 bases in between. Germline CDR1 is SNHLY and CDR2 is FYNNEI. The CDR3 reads CASSRRGQDDYGYTF. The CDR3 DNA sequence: TGTGCCAGCAGTCGAAGGGGCCAGGATGACTATGGCTACACCTTC.

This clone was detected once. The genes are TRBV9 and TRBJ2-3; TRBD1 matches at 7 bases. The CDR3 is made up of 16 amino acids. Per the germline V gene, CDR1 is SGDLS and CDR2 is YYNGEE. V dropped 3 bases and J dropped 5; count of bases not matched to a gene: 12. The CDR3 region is CASSGRDSSLGDTQYF. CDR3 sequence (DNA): TGTGCCAGCAGCGGCCGGGACAGCTCCCTGGGAGATACGCAGTATTTT. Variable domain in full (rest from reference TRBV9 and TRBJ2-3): DSGVTQTPKHLITATGQRVTLRCSPRSGDLSVYWYQQSLDQGLQFLIQYYNGEERAKGNILERFSAQQFPDLHSELNLSSLELGDSALYFCASSGRDSSLGDTQYFGPGTRLTVL.

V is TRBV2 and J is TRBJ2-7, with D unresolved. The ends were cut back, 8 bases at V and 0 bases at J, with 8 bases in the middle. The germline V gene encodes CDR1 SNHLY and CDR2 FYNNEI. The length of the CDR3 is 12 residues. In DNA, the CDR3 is TGTGCCAGCGGTCTGAGCTCCTACGAGCAGTACTTC. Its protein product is CASGLSSYEQYF.

CDR3 DNA: TGTGCCAGCAGCCCAAGACAGGGTGGCGGAAAACTGTTTTTT. This encodes CASSPRQGGGKLFF. The chain carries TRBV7-9 and TRBJ1-4, with TRBD1 identical over 7 bases. CDR3 length equals 14 residues. Germline V CDR1 and CDR2: SEHNR, FQNEAQ (reference sequence). V gave up 5 bases and J gave up 10 bases; unmatched junction bases: 10. The complete variable domain, with remaining parts taken from reference TRBV7-9 and TRBJ1-4, reads DTGVSQNPRHKITKRGQNVTFRCDPISEHNRLYWYRQTLGQGPEFLTYFQNEAQLEKSRLLSDRFSAERPKGSFSTLEIQRTEQGDSAMYLCASSPRQGGGKLFFGSGTQLSVL.

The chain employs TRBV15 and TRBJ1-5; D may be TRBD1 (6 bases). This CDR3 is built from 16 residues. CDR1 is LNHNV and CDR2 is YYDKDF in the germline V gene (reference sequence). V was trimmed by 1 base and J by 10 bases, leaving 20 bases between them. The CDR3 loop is CATSRGPAGAIKPQHF. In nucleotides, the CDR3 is TGTGCCACCAGCAGAGGTCCGGCAGGGGCAATAAAACCCCAGCATTTT.

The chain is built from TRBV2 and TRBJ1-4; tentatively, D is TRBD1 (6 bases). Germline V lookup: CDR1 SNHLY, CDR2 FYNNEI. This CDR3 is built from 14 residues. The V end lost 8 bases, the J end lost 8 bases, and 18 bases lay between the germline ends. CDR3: CASFTPRGREKLFF. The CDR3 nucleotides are TGTGCCAGCTTCACTCCCAGGGGTCGGGAAAAACTGTTTTTT.

CDR3 sequence (DNA): TGTGCCAGCAGCTACACCGGCGGGGGGGACAATGAGCAGTTCTTC. Translation: CASSYTGGGDNEQFF. The chain links TRBV3-1 (or the pseudogene TRBV3-2) to TRBJ2-1; 9 positions match TRBD2. The CDR3 is made up of 15 amino acids. Germline trimming cut 5 bases from V and 5 bases from J; bases unmatched to any gene: 7. CDR1 and CDR2 (germline): LGHDT, YNNKEL (reference sequence).

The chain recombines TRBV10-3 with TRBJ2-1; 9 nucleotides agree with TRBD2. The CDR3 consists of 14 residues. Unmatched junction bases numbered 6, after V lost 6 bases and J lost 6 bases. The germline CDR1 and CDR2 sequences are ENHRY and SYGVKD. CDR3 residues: CAISPGTSSNEQFF. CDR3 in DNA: TGTGCCATCAGCCCCGGGACTAGCAGCAATGAGCAGTTCTTC.

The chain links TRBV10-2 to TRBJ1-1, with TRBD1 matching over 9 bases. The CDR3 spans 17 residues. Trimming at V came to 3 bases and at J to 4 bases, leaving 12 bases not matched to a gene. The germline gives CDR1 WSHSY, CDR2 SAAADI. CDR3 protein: CASSDPTPDRGGTEAFF. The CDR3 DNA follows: TGCGCCAGCAGTGACCCCACTCCGGACAGGGGCGGCACTGAAGCTTTCTTT.

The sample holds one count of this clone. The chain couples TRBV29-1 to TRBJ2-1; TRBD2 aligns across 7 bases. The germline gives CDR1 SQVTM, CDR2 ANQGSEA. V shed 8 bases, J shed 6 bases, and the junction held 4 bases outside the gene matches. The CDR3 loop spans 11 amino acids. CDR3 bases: TGCAGCACCGGGGGGTTCAATGAGCAGTTCTTC. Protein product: CSTGGFNEQFF.

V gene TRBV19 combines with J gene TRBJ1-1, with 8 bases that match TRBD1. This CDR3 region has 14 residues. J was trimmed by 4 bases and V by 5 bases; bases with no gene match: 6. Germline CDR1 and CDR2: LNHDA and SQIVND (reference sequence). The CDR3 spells CASSAQGAGTEAFF. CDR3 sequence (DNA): TGTGCCAGTAGTGCCCAGGGGGCCGGCACTGAAGCTTTCTTT. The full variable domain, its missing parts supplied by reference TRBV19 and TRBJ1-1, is DGGITQSPKYLFRKEGQNVTLSCEQNLNHDAMYWYRQDPGQGLRLIYYSQIVNDFQKGDIAEGYSVSREKKESFPLTVTSAQKNPTAFYLCASSAQGAGTEAFFGQGTRLTVV.